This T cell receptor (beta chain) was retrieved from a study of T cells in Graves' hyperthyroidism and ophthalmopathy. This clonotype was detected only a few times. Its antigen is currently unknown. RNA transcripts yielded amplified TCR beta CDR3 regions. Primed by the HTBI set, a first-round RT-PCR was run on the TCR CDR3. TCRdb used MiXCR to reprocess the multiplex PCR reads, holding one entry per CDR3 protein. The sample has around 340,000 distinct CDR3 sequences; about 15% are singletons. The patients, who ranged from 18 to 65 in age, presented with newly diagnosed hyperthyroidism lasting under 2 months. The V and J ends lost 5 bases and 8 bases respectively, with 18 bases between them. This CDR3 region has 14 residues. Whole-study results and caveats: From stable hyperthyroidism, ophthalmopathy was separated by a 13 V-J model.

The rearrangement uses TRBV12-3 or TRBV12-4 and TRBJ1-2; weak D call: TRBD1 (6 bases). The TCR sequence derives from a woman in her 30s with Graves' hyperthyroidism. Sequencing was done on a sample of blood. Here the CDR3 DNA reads TGTGCCAGCAGTCCGCACACAGGGTTGGGAGGCTACACCTTC. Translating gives CASSPHTGLGGYTF.